The source of this T cell receptor beta chain is a study of blood T cell repertoires in COVID-19. Study overall: Donors in the United States, Italy and Spain gave samples during acute or convalescent COVID-19. From T cells, B-cell-depleted T cells, or PBMCs came the material, which was cDNA or gDNA.

The table came from immunoSEQ multiplex PCR; TCRdb's copy has only in-frame clones and leaves some out. The sample holds approximately 97,000 clones; about 80% are singletons and the top ten take 4.5%. Germline values: CDR1 KGHSH, CDR2 LQKENI. The J segment lost 6 bases and the V segment lost 3 bases, leaving 18 bases of the junction unmatched. CDR3 size: 19 residues. This chain links TRBV18 with TRBJ2-1; the match to TRBD1 covers 9 bases. This clonotype was sampled from a human donor in a cohort sampled during active COVID-19. Sequencing was performed on peripheral blood. This CDR3 is CASSPTGQGTGPGANEQFF. CDR3 nucleotide sequence: TGTGCCAGCTCACCCACCGGACAGGGGACGGGCCCGGGGGCCAATGAGCAGTTCTTC. Looking up the rest from reference TRBV18 and TRBJ2-1 gives the full variable domain: NAGVMQNPRHLVRRRGQEARLRCSPMKGHSHVYWYRQLPEEGLKFMVYLQKENIIDESGMPKERFSAEFPKEGPSILRIQQVVRGDSAAYFCASSPTGQGTGPGANEQFFGPGTRLTVL.